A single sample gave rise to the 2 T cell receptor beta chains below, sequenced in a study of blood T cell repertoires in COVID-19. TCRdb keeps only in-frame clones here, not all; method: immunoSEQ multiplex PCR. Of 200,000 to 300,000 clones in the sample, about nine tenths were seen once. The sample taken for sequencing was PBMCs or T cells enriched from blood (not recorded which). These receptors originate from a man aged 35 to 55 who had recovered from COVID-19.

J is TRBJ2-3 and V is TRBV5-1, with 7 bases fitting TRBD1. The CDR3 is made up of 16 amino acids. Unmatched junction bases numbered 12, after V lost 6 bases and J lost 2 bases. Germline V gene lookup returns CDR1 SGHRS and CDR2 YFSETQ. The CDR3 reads CASMRQGPRNTDTQYF. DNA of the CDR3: TGCGCCAGCATGAGACAGGGACCTCGAAACACAGATACGCAGTATTTT.

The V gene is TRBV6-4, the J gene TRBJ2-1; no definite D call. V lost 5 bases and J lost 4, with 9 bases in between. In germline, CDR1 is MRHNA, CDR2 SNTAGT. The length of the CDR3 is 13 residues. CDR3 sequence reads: CASSPTVYNEQFF. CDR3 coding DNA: TGTGCCAGCAGTCCGACTGTTTACAATGAGCAGTTCTTC.